These 11 T cell receptor beta chains originate from one sample sequenced in a study of blood T cell repertoires in COVID-19. The method was immunoSEQ multiplex PCR; TCRdb's version includes in-frame clones alone and lacks a portion of them. Of some 180,000 clones in the sample, more than 85% are singletons; the top ten hold about 2.5%. Sequences were obtained from peripheral blood. The receptors originated from a woman of 80 years or more with COVID-19, enrolled during active disease.

The gene calls are TRBV15 and TRBJ2-5; 8 nucleotides align to TRBD1. The CDR3 sequence is 17 residues long. V lost 0 bases to trimming and J lost 4 bases; unmatched junction nucleotides: 10. Germline CDR1 is LNHNV and CDR2 is YYDKDF (reference sequence). CDR3 sequence (DNA): TGTGCCACCAGCAGAGATAAGTGGACAGGGAGGCGAGAGACCCAGTACTTC. The encoded protein is CATSRDKWTGRRETQYF.

The chain is built from TRBV28 and TRBJ2-3; maybe TRBD2 (6 bases). The CDR3 has 15 amino acids. Germline loops: CDR1 MDHEN, CDR2 SYDVKM. Trimming pared 5 bases from V and 1 base from J, leaving 13 bases between. The CDR3, as DNA: TGTGCCAGCAGTACCACGGGGGTCCGCACAGATACGCAGTATTTT. The encoded protein is CASSTTGVRTDTQYF.

V gene TRBV29-1 combines with J gene TRBJ1-3; possibly TRBD1 for D (5 bases). The germline gives CDR1 SQVTM, CDR2 ANQGSEA. This CDR3 has 14 amino acids. Trimming left V 3 bases short and J 3 bases short, with 12 bases between. CDR3 loop: CSVDSAGYGNTIYF. CDR3 sequence (DNA): TGCAGCGTTGATTCAGCAGGGTATGGAAACACCATATATTTT. The full variable domain, completed using reference TRBV29-1 and TRBJ1-3, is SAVISQKPSRDICQRGTSLTIQCQVDSQVTMMFWYRQQPGQSLTLIATANQGSEATYESGFVIDKFPISRPNLTFSTLTVSNMSPEDSSIYLCSVDSAGYGNTIYFGEGSWLTVV.

The V call is TRBV19, the J call TRBJ1-2, with no clear D. V gave up 4 bases and J gave up 2 bases, with 8 bases separating them. The length of the CDR3 is 13 residues. Germline assignment: CDR1 LNHDA and CDR2 SQIVND (reference sequence). CDR3 amino acids: CASSTGPNYGYTF. In DNA, the CDR3 is TGTGCCAGTAGTACGGGTCCGAACTATGGCTACACCTTC.

In its sample, this clone was seen once. The chain is built from TRBV28 and TRBJ1-6; 7 positions match TRBD1. The trim removed 6 bases at V and 2 bases at J, leaving 4 bases unmatched. The germline V gene has CDR1 MDHEN and CDR2 SYDVKM. The CDR3 is 15 residues long. CDR3 in DNA: TGTGCCAGCAGACAGGGGAGTGCCTATAATTCACCCCTCCACTTT. This encodes CASRQGSAYNSPLHF.

J is TRBJ1-6 and V is TRBV7-2; 7 bases are a match to TRBD1. Germline V lookup: CDR1 SGHTA, CDR2 FQGNSA. V dropped 5 bases and J dropped 10; count of bases not matched to a gene: 8. The CDR3 extends over 14 amino acids. The CDR3 nucleotides read TGTGCCAGCAGCGAACGACAGGGCGGATCACCCCTCCACTTT. It translates to CASSERQGGSPLHF. Together with reference TRBV7-2 and TRBJ1-6, the CDR3 gives the full variable domain: GAGVSQSPSNKVTEKGKDVELRCDPISGHTALYWYRQSLGQGLEFLIYFQGNSAPDKSGLPSDRFSAERTGGSVSTLTIQRTQQEDSAVYLCASSERQGGSPLHFGNGTRLTVT.

This clone was recorded once. The V and J genes are TRBV4-2 and TRBJ1-1; a possible D gene is TRBD1 (6 bases). V was trimmed by 0 bases and J by 1 base, leaving 12 bases between them. The germline gives CDR1 LGHNA, CDR2 YNFKEQ. CDR3 length: 16 amino acids. The CDR3 coding sequence is TGTGCCAGCAGCCAAGAGGGAACAGGGAGGAACACTGAAGCTTTCTTT. Amino acid sequence: CASSQEGTGRNTEAFF.

This rearrangement joins TRBV24-1 to TRBJ2-7; no definite D call. V was cut by 5 bases and J by 5 bases, with 15 bases left in between. The germline V gene encodes CDR1 KGHDR and CDR2 SFDVKD. This CDR3 has 14 amino acids. The CDR3, as DNA: TGTGCCACCAGTGCTCAGGCCTTACGCCACGAGCAGTACTTC. Translated, it gives CATSAQALRHEQYF.

The chain has TRBV12-3 or TRBV12-4 and TRBJ1-2; no clear D gene. V gave up 8 bases and J gave up 7 bases, with 17 bases separating them. The CDR3 spans 13 residues. The chain's CDR3 is CASHLGGGLGYTF. The CDR3 region has the DNA TGTGCCAGCCACTTGGGCGGAGGGCTTGGCTACACCTTC.

V usage is TRBV28 and J usage is TRBJ2-7; 7 bases match TRBD2. V was clipped by 8 bases and J by 3 bases; unmatched bases: 4. The CDR3 covers 12 residues. Germline lookup yields CDR1 MDHEN and CDR2 SYDVKM. The CDR3 region is CASGEGIYEQYF. The CDR3 DNA sequence: TGTGCCAGCGGGGAGGGGATCTACGAGCAGTACTTC.

The rearrangement links TRBV9 to TRBJ2-7; 9 bases align to TRBD1. The V and J ends lost 0 bases and 5 bases, in that order; junction bases with no gene match: 6. The CDR3 contains 15 residues. Per germline, CDR1 SGDLS and CDR2 YYNGEE. The CDR3 DNA reads as TGTGCCAGCAGCGTAGGGGGACAGGGTCTCGACGAGCAGTACTTC. This encodes CASSVGGQGLDEQYF. The variable domain in full, completed from reference TRBV9 and TRBJ2-7, reads DSGVTQTPKHLITATGQRVTLRCSPRSGDLSVYWYQQSLDQGLQFLIQYYNGEERAKGNILERFSAQQFPDLHSELNLSSLELGDSALYFCASSVGGQGLDEQYFGPGTRLTVT.